These 9 T cell receptor beta chains originate from one sample sequenced in a study of response to subunit inactivated influenza vaccine. TCRdb processed the RT-PCR reads anew with MiXCR; each CDR3 protein has one entry. The sample lists hundreds of thousands of distinct CDR3 sequences; roughly 11% were seen once. The sample in question was PBMCs from blood, obtained 45 days after vaccination. Receptors were obtained from a man aged 45-60 years who received an inactivated influenza vaccine.

This clonotype was observed a few times. This chain links TRBV4-3 with TRBJ2-2; possible D gene TRBD1, 6 bases. Looked up from germline, CDR1 is LGHNA and CDR2 is YSLEER. V gave up 1 base and J gave up 3 bases, with 9 bases separating them. The CDR3 spans 15 residues. The CDR3 sequence is CASSQAAGDTGELFF. DNA of the CDR3: TGCGCCAGCAGCCAAGCGGCAGGGGACACCGGGGAGCTGTTTTTT.

The genes are TRBV20-1 and TRBJ2-3; tentatively, D is TRBD1 or TRBD2 (6 bases each). CDR3 length: 13 amino acids. Germline values: CDR1 DFQATT, CDR2 SNEGSKA (reference sequence). The ends were cut back, 6 bases at V and 2 bases at J, with 12 bases in the middle. CDR3 region: CSANREATDTQYF. In DNA form, the CDR3 reads TGCAGTGCAAACAGGGAGGCCACAGATACGCAGTATTTT.

This clonotype was picked up a small number of times. This chain links TRBV12-3 or TRBV12-4 with TRBJ2-2, with TRBD2 matching 15 bases. The V and J ends lost 5 bases and 6 bases, in that order; junction bases with no gene match: 7. The CDR3 spans 17 residues. For the CDR3, the DNA is TGTGCCAGCAGTCTCGGACTAGCGGGGGGGCCCGCCGGGGAGCTGTTTTTT. Its translation is CASSLGLAGGPAGELFF.

This chain uses TRBV7-9 with TRBJ2-7, with D possibly being TRBD1 or TRBD2 (5 bases each). Per germline, CDR1 SEHNR and CDR2 FQNEAQ (reference sequence). This CDR3 contains 15 residues. Trimming removed 0 bases at V and 2 bases at J, with 11 bases between. The CDR3 is CASSLARDGTYEQYF. The DNA of the CDR3 is TGTGCCAGCAGCTTAGCCCGGGACGGAACCTACGAGCAGTACTTC.

The V gene is TRBV7-3, the J gene TRBJ1-1, with D possibly matching TRBD1 (6 bases). V was pared by 4 bases and J by 1 base, with 10 bases between. This CDR3 has 14 amino acids. From germline, CDR1 is SGHTA and CDR2 FQGTGA. Written as DNA, the CDR3 is TGTGCCAGCAGCTCACAGGGCTCGAACACTGAAGCTTTCTTT. Encoded protein: CASSSQGSNTEAFF.

The chain uses TRBV29-1 and TRBJ2-3; 7 positions match TRBD1. CDR3 length: 15 residues. Germline CDR1 SQVTM, CDR2 ANQGSEA. Trimming took 6 bases from V and 2 from J; bases not matched to a gene: 11. CDR3 sequence: CSVAGTEIDTDTQYF. CDR3 nucleotides: TGCAGCGTGGCCGGGACAGAGATAGACACAGATACGCAGTATTTT.

In its sample, this clonotype was seen many times. This sequence joins TRBV29-1 and TRBJ2-1; 7 nucleotides line up with TRBD2. The CDR3 totals 16 residues. Losses at the gene ends were 6 bases for V and 4 bases for J; bases not matched to a gene: 15. Germline-derived CDR1 and CDR2 are SQVTM and ANQGSEA. In nucleotides, the CDR3 is TGCAGCGTCCCCCCGCTGCGGGAGTCGAGGTACAATGAGCAGTTCTTC. The encoded protein is CSVPPLRESRYNEQFF.

This sequence joins TRBV6-2 or TRBV6-3 and TRBJ2-5, with TRBD2 identical over 12 bases. CDR1 and CDR2 (germline): MNHEY, SVGEGT. The length of the CDR3 is 15 residues. V trimming: 4 bases; J trimming: 2 bases; junction bases outside the gene matches: 2. The DNA for the CDR3 is TGTGCCAGCAGTTGGCTAGCGGGGGGGCAAGAGACCCAGTACTTC. The encoded protein is CASSWLAGGQETQYF.

This chain uses TRBV7-2 with TRBJ2-5, with 7 bases matching TRBD1. Germline V gene data show CDR1 as SGHTA and CDR2 as FQGNSA. V lost 5 bases, J lost 2 bases, and 11 bases stayed unmatched. There are 16 residues in the CDR3. As DNA, the CDR3 is TGTGCCAGCAGCACTGGACAGGCAGGGACACAAGAGACCCAGTACTTC. It yields the protein CASSTGQAGTQETQYF.